A selection of T cell receptor beta chains follows, all from one sample in a study of T-cell reconstitution after alpha-beta-depleted transplantation in children. TCRdb passed the PCR reads through MiXCR, listing each CDR3 protein once. This sample carries 210,000 or so distinct CDR3 sequences, under 9.5% of them seen once, and the ten largest clones take 5% to 7%. Sequencing was performed on PBMCs from the stem cell graft donor, taken from the stem cell graft. The receptors were sampled from a human donor who donated a stem cell graft to a child with acute lymphoblastic leukemia. Each CDR3 is given with its conserved first and last residue. The order of the fields is clone size, J gene, V gene, D gene, CDR3 DNA, CDR3 protein. D genes are given only for firm matches. Size values are once, few and many counts, or a class for expanded clones, and some rows have none.

-,TRBJ2-4,TRBV20-1,-,TGCAGTGCCACGGACATGGGTCTTTTAGCCAAAAACATTCAGTACTTC,CSATDMGLLAKNIQYF
many,TRBJ2-7,TRBV5-1,TRBD2,TGCGCCAGCAGCTTGGAGAGCGGGGGGGCCTCCTACGAGCAGTACTTC,CASSLESGGASYEQYF
-,TRBJ2-1,TRBV7-6,-,TGTGCCAGCAGCTTAGTTGGACACGGTAATGAGCAGTTCTTC,CASSLVGHGNEQFF
many,TRBJ2-1,TRBV10-3,TRBD2,TGTGCCATCAGTGCGCTAGCGGGGGCGGGTAATGAGCAGTTCTTC,CAISALAGAGNEQFF
few,TRBJ1-1,TRBV6-2/TRBV6-3,-,TGTGCCAGCAGTTACTCCGGGAGGGCGATTAGGACTGAAGCTTTCTTT,CASSYSGRAIRTEAFF
few,TRBJ1-1,TRBV5-1,-,TGCGCCAGCAGCGGGGGACCGCCGAACACTGAAGCTTTCTTT,CASSGGPPNTEAFF
few,TRBJ1-3,TRBV7-2,-,TGTGCCAGCAGCTTGGCTTCCAACCGCGGGGGAAACACCATATATTTT,CASSLASNRGGNTIYF
-,TRBJ2-3,TRBV7-2,-,TGTGCCAGCAGCTTAGGGGTGGGGGGTGGTTATGTGGATACGCAGTATTTT,CASSLGVGGGYVDTQYF
-,TRBJ1-1,TRBV20-1,-,TGCAGTGCTAGAGATGACGCTTTGCGGGCTGAAGCTTTCTTT,CSARDDALRAEAFF
few,TRBJ1-6,TRBV7-9,-,TGTGCCAGCGGCGATTTCACAAAAGCAACCCTCCACTTT,CASGDFTKATLHF
-,TRBJ2-1,TRBV6-5,TRBD2,TGTGCCAGCAGTTGGATTAGCGGGGGGGCCAACAATGAGCAGTTCTTC,CASSWISGGANNEQFF
-,TRBJ2-7,TRBV3-1,TRBD2,TGTGCCAGCACCCTGGGGGGGAGAGCCTACGAGCAGTACTTC,CASTLGGRAYEQYF
-,TRBJ1-1,TRBV20-1,-,TGCAGTGCTAGAAGGCAGGCGCTGCGGACTGAAGCTTTCTTT,CSARRQALRTEAFF
-,TRBJ1-1,TRBV6-5,-,TGTGCCAGCAATTTACGGAGGGGCACTGAAGCTTTCTTT,CASNLRRGTEAFF
many,TRBJ2-1,TRBV7-9,TRBD1,TGTGCCAGCAGCTATCGTGGACAGGGCCCCTACAATGAGCAGTTCTTC,CASSYRGQGPYNEQFF
few,TRBJ1-2,TRBV20-1,-,TGCAGTGCTGCCCCGTTCCGCTGGTATGGCTACACCTTC,CSAAPFRWYGYTF
few,TRBJ1-3,TRBV6-5,-,TGTGCCAGCAGGCCAGGGAGTGGAAACACCATATATTTT,CASRPGSGNTIYF
many,TRBJ1-4,TRBV10-3,-,TGTGCCATCAGTGAAAAGGAGAAAGGGACACATTTTACTAATGAAAAACTGTTTTTT,CAISEKEKGTHFTNEKLFF
many,TRBJ2-3,TRBV3-1,-,TGTGCCAGCAGCCAAGACCTAGCCGCAGATACGCAGTATTTT,CASSQDLAADTQYF
many,TRBJ2-1,TRBV5-5,-,TGTGCCAGCAGCTTGTTTCTGACTAGTGAGCAGTTCTTC,CASSLFLTSEQFF
many,TRBJ1-3,TRBV9,-,TGTGCCAGCAGCAAAGACGGCGTCTCTGGAAACACCATATATTTT,CASSKDGVSGNTIYF
few,TRBJ1-5,TRBV12-3/TRBV12-4,TRBD1,TGTGCCAGCAGTCAACAGGGGAAAAATCAGCCCCAGCATTTT,CASSQQGKNQPQHF
many,TRBJ2-2,TRBV29-1,-,TGCAGCGTGGCAGGGGTGGGCGGGGAGCTGTTTTTT,CSVAGVGGELFF
-,TRBJ1-1,TRBV19,-,TGTGCCAGTAGCCGGGACTCTTTCACTGAAGCTTTCTTT,CASSRDSFTEAFF
once,TRBJ2-7,TRBV7-2,-,TGTGCCAGCAGCCCGGGACAAAGTGGCTCCTACGAGCAGTACTTC,CASSPGQSGSYEQYF
few,TRBJ2-3,TRBV29-1,-,TGCAGCGTTGAAGACGTAGTAAGCACAGATACGCAGTATTTT,CSVEDVVSTDTQYF
many,TRBJ1-6,TRBV27,-,TGTGCCAGCAGTTTATCGTACGGGTCTTCACCCCTCCACTTT,CASSLSYGSSPLHF
-,TRBJ2-5,TRBV3-1,-,TGTGCCAGCAGCAACGAAGAGACCCAGTACTTC,CASSNEETQYF
few,TRBJ2-5,TRBV14,-,TGTGCCAGCAGCCAAGGGACTACTTGGGGGACGGAGACCCAGTACTTC,CASSQGTTWGTETQYF